These 5 T cell receptor beta chains were all obtained from the same sample, sequenced in a study of blood T cells in healthy people across ages. The second PCR ran roughly 7 to 11 cycles with a sample-barcoded 5' primer and J-beta primers. TCRdb processed the 5' RACE reads anew with MiXCR; each CDR3 protein has one entry. This table has hundreds of thousands of distinct CDR3 sequences, approximately 53% appearing once. Material for sequencing was blood. All receptors derive from a man aged 35-49 years in good health.

The chain employs TRBV7-3 and TRBJ1-1; TRBD1 agrees at 7 bases. This CDR3 spans 19 amino acids. Unmatched junction bases numbered 17, after V lost 1 base and J lost 3 bases. CDR1 is SGHTA, CDR2 FQGTGA, per germline. CDR3 DNA: TGTGCCAGCAGCTTAATTGATATCTCAGGGGGGTGGGATGACACTGAAGCTTTCTTT. Translating gives CASSLIDISGGWDDTEAFF.

The V call is TRBV12-3 or TRBV12-4, the J call TRBJ1-1; D not certain. The CDR3 totals 14 residues. The V end was cut by 7 bases, the J end by 2 bases, with 14 bases between. The CDR3, as DNA: TGTGCCAGCACCCCGGGAGGAGCTAACACTGAAGCTTTCTTT. It codes for CASTPGGANTEAFF.

This chain connects TRBV6-5 to TRBJ2-3; 7 bases agree with TRBD2. The V gene end was trimmed by 0 bases and the J gene end by 1 base; junction bases not matched to a gene: 7. CDR3 length equals 17 residues. Germline V gene sequence: CDR1 MNHEY, CDR2 SVGAGI. CDR3: CASSYSLTSSGTDTQYF. CDR3 coding DNA: TGTGCCAGCAGTTACTCTTTGACTAGCTCTGGCACAGATACGCAGTATTTT.

This chain connects TRBV15 to TRBJ2-5; 8 bases line up with TRBD2. This CDR3 comprises 15 residues. Unmatched junction bases numbered 8, after V lost 3 bases and J lost 5 bases. Germline CDR1 reads LNHNV; CDR2 reads YYDKDF (reference sequence). CDR3 sequence: CATSRPGLERETQYF. In DNA, the CDR3 is TGTGCCACCAGCAGGCCGGGACTAGAGCGGGAGACCCAGTACTTC.

The V call is TRBV20-1, the J call TRBJ2-1; the match to TRBD2 covers 10 bases. The junction had 9 bases not matched to a gene; V was cut back by 3 bases and J by 13 bases. Germline V gives CDR1 DFQATT, CDR2 SNEGSKA (reference sequence). The CDR3 loop spans 13 amino acids. CDR3 amino acids: CSARIAGGETQFF. For the CDR3, the DNA is TGCAGTGCTAGGATAGCGGGAGGAGAGACCCAGTTCTTC.